This entry lists 3 T cell receptor beta chains sequenced from one sample in a study of response to subunit inactivated influenza vaccine. TCRdb re-derived calls from the RT-PCR reads in MiXCR, one entry per CDR3 protein. Among more than 700,000 distinct CDR3 sequences listed, approximately 21% were seen once. Sequenced material: PBMCs from blood, taken around 5 days after vaccination. The receptors stem from a man in his forties or fifties who received an inactivated influenza vaccine.

This clonotype was counted only a few times. The chain links TRBV11-2 to TRBJ2-3, with 13 bases identical to TRBD2. Germline loops: CDR1 SGHAT, CDR2 FQNNGV. Trimming took 6 bases from V and 4 from J; bases not matched to a gene: 7. This CDR3 comprises 16 residues. CDR3 coding DNA: TGTGCCAGCAGACAACTAGCGGGGGGGCGGGCAGATACGCAGTATTTT. Translated: CASRQLAGGRADTQYF. The entire variable domain, with the rest obtained from reference TRBV11-2 and TRBJ2-3, is as follows: EAGVAQSPRYKIIEKRQSVAFWCNPISGHATLYWYQQILGQGPKLLIQFQNNGVVDDSQLPKDRFSAERLKGVDSTLKIQPAKLEDSAVYLCASRQLAGGRADTQYFGPGTRLTVL.

This chain links TRBV20-1 with TRBJ1-1; D uncertain. Germline V gene sequence: CDR1 DFQATT, CDR2 SNEGSKA (reference sequence). CDR3 length: 12 residues. The CDR3 nucleotides are TGCATCACGGAACCGTCGAACACTGAAGCTTTCTTT. Encoded protein: CITEPSNTEAFF.

The V gene is TRBV7-9, the J gene TRBJ1-2; weak D call: TRBD1 (5 bases). Germline V gene lookup returns CDR1 SEHNR and CDR2 FQNEAQ (reference sequence). The CDR3 has 13 amino acids. V dropped 5 bases and J dropped 3 bases, with 10 bases sitting between them. The chain's CDR3 is CASSQDSYYGYTF. The CDR3 DNA follows: TGTGCCAGCAGCCAAGACAGCTACTATGGCTACACCTTC.